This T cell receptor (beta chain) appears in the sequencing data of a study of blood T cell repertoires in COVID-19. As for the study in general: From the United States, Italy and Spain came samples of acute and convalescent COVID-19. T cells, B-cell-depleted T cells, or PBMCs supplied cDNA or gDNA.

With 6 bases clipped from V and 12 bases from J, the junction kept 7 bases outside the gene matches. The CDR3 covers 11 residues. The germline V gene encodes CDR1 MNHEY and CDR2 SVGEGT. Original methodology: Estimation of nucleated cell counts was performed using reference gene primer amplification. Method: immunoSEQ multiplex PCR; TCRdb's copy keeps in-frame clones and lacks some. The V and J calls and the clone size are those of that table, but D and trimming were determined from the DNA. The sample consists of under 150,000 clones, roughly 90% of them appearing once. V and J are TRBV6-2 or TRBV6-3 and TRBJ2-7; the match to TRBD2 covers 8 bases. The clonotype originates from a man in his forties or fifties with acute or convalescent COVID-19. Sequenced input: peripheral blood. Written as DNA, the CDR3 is TGTGCCAGCAGCGATCGGACTAGCCCGTACTTC. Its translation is CASSDRTSPYF.